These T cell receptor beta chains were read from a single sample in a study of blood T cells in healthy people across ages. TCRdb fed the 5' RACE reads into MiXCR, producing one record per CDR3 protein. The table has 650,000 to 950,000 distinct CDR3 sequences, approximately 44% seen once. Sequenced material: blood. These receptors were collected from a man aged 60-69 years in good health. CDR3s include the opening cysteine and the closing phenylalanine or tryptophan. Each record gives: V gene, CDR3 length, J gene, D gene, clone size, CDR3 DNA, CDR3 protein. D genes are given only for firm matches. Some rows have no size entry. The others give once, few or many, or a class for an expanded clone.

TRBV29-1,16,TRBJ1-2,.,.,TGCAGCGCTCAGGTTGGGGTCGGTTTGGCTAACGATGGCTACACCTTC,CSAQVGVGLANDGYTF
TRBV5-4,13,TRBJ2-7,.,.,TGTGCCAGCAGCCTCATATCCAGCTACGAGCAGTACTTC,CASSLISSYEQYF
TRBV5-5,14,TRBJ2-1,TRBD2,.,TGTGCCAGCAGCTCCTCCGGGACTAGCTATGAGCAGTTCTTC,CASSSSGTSYEQFF
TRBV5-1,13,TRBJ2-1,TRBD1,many,TGCGCCAGCAGCCAATCCGGGACAGGGGTTCTGTTCTTC,CASSQSGTGVLFF
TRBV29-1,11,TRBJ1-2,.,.,TGCAGCGTTCTGGTCTCCTATGGCTACACCTTC,CSVLVSYGYTF
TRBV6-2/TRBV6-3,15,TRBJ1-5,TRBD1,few,TGTGCCAGCAGTTATGGGACAGATTCCAATCAGCCCCAGCATTTT,CASSYGTDSNQPQHF
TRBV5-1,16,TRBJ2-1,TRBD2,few,TGCGCCAGCAGCTTCACTAGCGGGGGGACTCTCAATGAGCAGTTCTTC,CASSFTSGGTLNEQFF
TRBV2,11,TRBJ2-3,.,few,TGTGCCAGCGGCGGAACCCCAACCGAGTATTTT,CASGGTPTEYF
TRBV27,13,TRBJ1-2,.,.,TGTGCCAGCAGTTTAGGCCTCACCTATGGCTACACCTTC,CASSLGLTYGYTF
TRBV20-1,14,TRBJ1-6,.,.,TGCAGTGCTAGGACGGGAGGGATGGATTCACCCCTCCACTTT,CSARTGGMDSPLHF
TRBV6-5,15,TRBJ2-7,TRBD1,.,TGTGCCAGCAGTTACTTAGGGACAGGGAACTACGAGCAGTGCTTC,CASSYLGTGNYEQCF
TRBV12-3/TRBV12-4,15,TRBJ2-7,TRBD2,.,TGTGCCAGCAGTAAATTACTTAGCGGGGCGGGGGAGCAGTACTTC,CASSKLLSGAGEQYF
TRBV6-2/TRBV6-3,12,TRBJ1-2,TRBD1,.,TGTGCCAGCACGACGACAGGGGATGGCTACACCTTC,CASTTTGDGYTF
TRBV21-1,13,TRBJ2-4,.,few,TGTGCCAGCAGCAAAGTGCGTAGCAACATTCAGTACTTC,CASSKVRSNIQYF
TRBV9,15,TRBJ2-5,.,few,TGTGCCAGCAGCGTAGGGGTCGTTCAGCAAGAGACCCAGTACTTC,CASSVGVVQQETQYF
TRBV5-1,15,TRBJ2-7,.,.,TGCGCCAGCAGCTTGACAGGGCGGACAGCCTACGAGCAGTACTTC,CASSLTGRTAYEQYF
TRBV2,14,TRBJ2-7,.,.,TGTGCCTCCCGTGGGGTAATCGATGACTACGAGCAGTACTTC,CASRGVIDDYEQYF
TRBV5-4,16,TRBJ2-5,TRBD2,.,TGTGCCAGCAGCTTGGGCCTAGCGGGGAAACAAGAGACCCAGTACTTC,CASSLGLAGKQETQYF
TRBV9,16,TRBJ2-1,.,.,TGTGCCAGCAGCGTAATAGGCGAGAGCTCCTACAATGAGCAGTTCTTC,CASSVIGESSYNEQFF
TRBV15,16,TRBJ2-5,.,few,TGTGCCACCAGCAGAAGTTCGGGGACGGTCGAGGAGACCCAGTACTTC,CATSRSSGTVEETQYF
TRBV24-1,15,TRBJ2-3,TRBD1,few,TGTGCCACAGGGTTGCCGGGACAGGGCACAGATACGCAGTATTTT,CATGLPGQGTDTQYF
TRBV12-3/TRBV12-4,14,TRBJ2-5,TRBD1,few,TGTGCCAGCAGTATAGGGGGCCGACAAGAGACCCAGTACTTC,CASSIGGRQETQYF
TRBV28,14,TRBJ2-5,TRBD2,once,TGTGCCAGCAGTTCAATGGCGGGGGGTGAGACCCAGTACTTC,CASSSMAGGETQYF
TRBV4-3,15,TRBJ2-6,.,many,TGCGCCAGCAGCCAAGATCGCTCTGGGGCCAACGTCCTGACTTTC,CASSQDRSGANVLTF
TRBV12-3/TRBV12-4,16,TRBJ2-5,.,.,TGTGCCAGCAGTCTCTTAAGGCCGGGGGGCGGGGAGACCCAGTACTTC,CASSLLRPGGGETQYF
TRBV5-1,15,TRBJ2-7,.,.,TGCGCCACCAGGTTTACTACCGGGCAATCCTACGAGCAGTACTTC,CATRFTTGQSYEQYF
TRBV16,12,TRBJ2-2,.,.,TGTGCCAGCAGCCACACGCTTGGGGAGCTGTTTTTT,CASSHTLGELFF
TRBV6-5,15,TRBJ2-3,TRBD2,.,TGTGCCAGCAGCCAAGGACTAGCGGGGGCAGATACGCAGTATTTT,CASSQGLAGADTQYF
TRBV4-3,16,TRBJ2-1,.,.,TGCGCCAGCAGCCAAGATCGGGGATACTCCTACAATGAGCAGTTCTTC,CASSQDRGYSYNEQFF
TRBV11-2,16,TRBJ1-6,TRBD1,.,TGTGCCAGCAGCTTAGATCGTGAACAGGGGAATTCACCCCTCCACTTT,CASSLDREQGNSPLHF
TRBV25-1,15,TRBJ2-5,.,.,TGTGCCAGCAGTGAAGTCGCTCGGGGCCAAGAGACCCAGTACTTC,CASSEVARGQETQYF
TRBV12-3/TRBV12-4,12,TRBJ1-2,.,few,TGTGCCAGCAGTACAGGGAACTGTGGCTACACCTTC,CASSTGNCGYTF
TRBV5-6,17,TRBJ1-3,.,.,TGTGCCAGCAGCCCGGTCCCGGGACACCGTGGGGGAAACACCATATATTTT,CASSPVPGHRGGNTIYF
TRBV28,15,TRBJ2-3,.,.,TGTGCCAGCAGTTTACCCGTCCCTAGCACAGATACGCAGTATTTT,CASSLPVPSTDTQYF
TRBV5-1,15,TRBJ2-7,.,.,TGCGCCAGCAGCTCTACCTTATCGACTTACTACGAGCAGTACTTC,CASSSTLSTYYEQYF
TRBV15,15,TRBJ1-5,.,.,TGTGCCACCAGCAGAGAGGGGGGCATATATCAGCCCCAGCATTTT,CATSREGGIYQPQHF
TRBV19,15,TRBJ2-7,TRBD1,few,TGTGCCAGTAGTCCAGGACAGGGGGGTTCCTACGAGCAGTACTTC,CASSPGQGGSYEQYF
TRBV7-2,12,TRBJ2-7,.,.,TGTGCCAGCAGCTTGGGGGAAATTGAGCAGTACTTC,CASSLGEIEQYF
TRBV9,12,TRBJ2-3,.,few,TGTGCCAGCAGCGGGTCAGCCTCACCGCAGTATTTT,CASSGSASPQYF
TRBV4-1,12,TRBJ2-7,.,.,TGCGCCAGCAGCCAAGACATGCGGGAGCAGTACTTC,CASSQDMREQYF
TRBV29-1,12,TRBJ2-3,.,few,TGCAGCGTTGAAGGCGGGGTTGATACGCAGTATTTT,CSVEGGVDTQYF
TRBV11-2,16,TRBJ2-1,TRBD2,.,TGTGCCAGCAGCTTGACTAGCGGGGGGCGGTACAATGAGCAGTTCTTC,CASSLTSGGRYNEQFF
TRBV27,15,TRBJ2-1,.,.,TGTGCCAGCAGTTTAGGGGGACTCCTAGTAAATGAGCAGTTCTTC,CASSLGGLLVNEQFF
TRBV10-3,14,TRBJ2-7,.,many,TGTGCCATCAGTGAGTTGGCGGCGGTCTACGAGCAGTACTTC,CAISELAAVYEQYF
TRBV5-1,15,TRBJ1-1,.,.,TGCGCCAGCAGCTTGTTGGAGGGTAGGAGCACTGAAGCTTTCTTT,CASSLLEGRSTEAFF
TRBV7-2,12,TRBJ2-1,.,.,TGTGCCAGCAGCTTAGAGCTGGGTGAGCAGTTCTTC,CASSLELGEQFF
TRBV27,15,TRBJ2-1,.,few,TGTGCCAGCAGTTGGGGAGCAGGTTCCTACAATGAGCAGTTCTTC,CASSWGAGSYNEQFF
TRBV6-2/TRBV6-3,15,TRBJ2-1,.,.,TGTGCCAGCCATCCGGGACAAATCTCCTACAATGAGCAGTTCTTC,CASHPGQISYNEQFF
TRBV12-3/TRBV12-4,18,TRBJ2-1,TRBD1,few,TGTGCCAGCAGTTTTCGGGTAGTGGGGACAGGGGGAAACAATGAGCAGTTCTTC,CASSFRVVGTGGNNEQFF
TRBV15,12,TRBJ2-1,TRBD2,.,TGTGCCACCAGCAGAGAAGCGGGAGAGCAGTTCTTC,CATSREAGEQFF
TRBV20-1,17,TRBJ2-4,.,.,TGCAGTGCTAGAGATGATGCGAGGGTTTTTCGGGAAAACATTCAGTACTTC,CSARDDARVFRENIQYF
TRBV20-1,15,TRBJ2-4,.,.,TGCAATGCTAGAGGTCAACTCCTAGCCAAAAACATTCAGTACTTC,CNARGQLLAKNIQYF
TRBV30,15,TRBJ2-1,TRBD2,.,TGTGCCTGGAGCTGGAGCGGGGGGTCCTACAATGAGCAGTTCTTC,CAWSWSGGSYNEQFF
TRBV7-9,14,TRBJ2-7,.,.,TGTGCCAGTAGCAATTTACATCGCGCCTACGAGCAGTACTTC,CASSNLHRAYEQYF